Below, 30 T cell receptor beta chains from the same sample are listed, as sequenced in a study of blood T cell repertoires in COVID-19. Produced via immunoSEQ multiplex PCR; TCRdb's table is partial and in-frame only. The data contain under 450,000 clones, 88% of them singletons. The sequenced sample consisted of peripheral blood. Every receptor here comes from a woman aged 45 to 65 with COVID-19, enrolled during active disease.

The rearrangement links TRBV5-4 to TRBJ2-3; 8 nucleotides align to TRBD2. In germline, CDR1 is SGHNT, CDR2 YYREEE (reference sequence). The CDR3 runs to 14 residues. The ends lost 2 bases at V and 3 bases at J; junction bases unmatched: 2. The CDR3 DNA reads TGTGCCAGCAGCTTAGGCGGGGGGACAGATACGCAGTATTTT. Amino acids: CASSLGGGTDTQYF.

The chain is built from TRBV6-5 and TRBJ1-2; D gene unclear. CDR1 and CDR2 (germline): MNHEY, SVGAGI. The CDR3 is 13 amino acids. Trimming removed 6 bases from V and 3 bases from J, with 11 bases in between. CDR3 coding DNA: TGTGCCAGCAGCATAGGTCTAGACTATGGCTACACCTTC. Protein product: CASSIGLDYGYTF.

The V call is TRBV5-1, the J call TRBJ2-3; 9 positions match TRBD2. The germline CDR1 and CDR2 sequences are SGHRS and YFSETQ. This CDR3 has 16 amino acids. J lost 5 bases, V lost 0 bases, and 7 bases had no gene match. For the CDR3, the DNA is TGCGCCAGCAGCTTGGCCAGCGGGGGGCCAAAAGATACGCAGTATTTT. Its translation: CASSLASGGPKDTQYF.

This clone was seen a single time. CDR3 residues: CASSQGLQGSYGYTF. CDR3 sequence (DNA): TGTGCCAGCAGTCAAGGACTGCAAGGAAGCTATGGCTACACCTTC. The V call is TRBV27, the J call TRBJ1-2; no firm D call. The CDR3 is 15 amino acids. Germline CDR1 is MNHEY and CDR2 is SMNVEV (reference sequence). With 5 bases removed from V and 4 bases from J, the gap between germline ends came to 17 bases.

The V call is TRBV4-1, the J call TRBJ2-5; tentatively, D is TRBD2 (6 bases). Trimming left V 3 bases short and J 4 bases short, with 12 bases between. This CDR3 region has 14 residues. Germline V CDR1 and CDR2: MGHRA, YSYEKL. Written as DNA, the CDR3 is TGCGCCAGCAGCCATGTAGGCGGGGCAGAGACCCAGTACTTC. Its protein product is CASSHVGGAETQYF.

The chain uses TRBV24-1 and TRBJ1-2; TRBD1 matches 8 bases. V gave up 0 bases and J gave up 7 bases; unmatched junction bases: 12. The CDR3 loop spans 17 amino acids. Per the germline V gene, CDR1 is KGHDR and CDR2 is SFDVKD. The CDR3 DNA reads TGTGCCACCAGTGATTTGAACGCAGGGGGCGCGGGCGGTGGCTACACCTTC. It codes for CATSDLNAGGAGGGYTF.

The chain recombines TRBV6-6 with TRBJ2-7, with 7 nucleotides matching TRBD2. Germline loops: CDR1 MNHNY, CDR2 SVGAGI (reference sequence). The length of the CDR3 is 17 residues. J was trimmed by 2 bases and V by 5 bases; bases with no gene match: 15. The CDR3: CASSPSRVAGDPYEQYF. In DNA, the CDR3 is TGTGCCAGCAGTCCGTCCCGAGTCGCGGGGGACCCCTACGAGCAGTACTTC.

The V gene is TRBV19, the J gene TRBJ2-2, with 8 nucleotides matching TRBD1. The CDR3 totals 15 residues. CDR1 and CDR2 from the germline V gene are LNHDA and SQIVND (reference sequence). V dropped 6 bases and J dropped 7; count of bases not matched to a gene: 10. The CDR3 coding sequence is TGTGCCAGTAGCCCCCGGACAGGGATTCTCGGGGAGCTGTTTTTT. It encodes CASSPRTGILGELFF.

The chain uses TRBV28 and TRBJ1-1; the D is unclear. From germline, CDR1 is MDHEN and CDR2 SYDVKM. V was cut by 8 bases and J by 1 base, with 11 bases left in between. This CDR3 region has 13 residues. This CDR3 reads CASRKTGNTEAFF. Here the CDR3 DNA reads TGTGCCAGCCGGAAGACGGGGAACACTGAAGCTTTCTTT.

This clone came up once. This chain connects TRBV18 to TRBJ2-3; D remains ambiguous. The germline V and J ends were trimmed by 5 bases and 0 bases, with 18 bases remaining between them. This CDR3 has 17 residues. Germline assignment: CDR1 KGHSH and CDR2 LQKENI. Written as DNA, the CDR3 is TGTGCCAGCTCATCCCGGGTCTTATTAACTAGCACAGATACGCAGTATTTT. It translates to CASSSRVLLTSTDTQYF.

As DNA, the CDR3 is TGCGCCAGCAGCCTAACAGGGGACGAGTCTGAAGCTTTCTTT. Translation gives CASSLTGDESEAFF. The V call is TRBV5-1, the J call TRBJ1-1; TRBD1 aligns across 7 bases. J was trimmed by 6 bases and V by 4 bases; bases with no gene match: 9. CDR3 length: 14 residues. Germline lookup yields CDR1 SGHRS and CDR2 YFSETQ. The full variable domain, its missing parts supplied by reference TRBV5-1 and TRBJ1-1, is KAGVTQTPRYLIKTRGQQVTLSCSPISGHRSVSWYQQTPGQGLQFLFEYFSETQRNKGNFPGRFSGRQFSNSRSEMNVSTLELGDSALYLCASSLTGDESEAFFGQGTRLTVV.

V gene TRBV11-1 combines with J gene TRBJ2-1, with 7 bases aligning to TRBD1. Germline CDR1 is SGHAT and CDR2 is FQDESV (reference sequence). The trim removed 1 base at V and 6 bases at J, leaving 3 bases unmatched. This CDR3 comprises 14 residues. The CDR3 coding sequence is TGTGCCAGCAGCTTAGGGACAGGCCTCAATGAGCAGTTCTTC. The encoded protein is CASSLGTGLNEQFF.

The J gene is TRBJ1-4, the V gene TRBV2; a possible D gene is TRBD1 (6 bases). V lost 9 bases, J lost 6 bases, and 17 bases lay in between. The CDR3 is 14 amino acids. Germline CDR1 SNHLY, CDR2 FYNNEI. The CDR3 protein is CASQWGAGDEKLFF. CDR3 coding DNA: TGTGCCAGTCAATGGGGGGCGGGAGATGAAAAACTGTTTTTT.

The CDR3 is CASSLWGDNTGELFF. In DNA form, the CDR3 reads TGCGCCAGCAGCTTGTGGGGGGACAACACCGGGGAGCTGTTTTTT. The chain combines TRBV5-1 with TRBJ2-2; D might be TRBD2 (6 bases). The CDR3 runs to 15 residues. Germline assignment: CDR1 SGHRS and CDR2 YFSETQ. Trimming pared 1 base from V and 2 bases from J, leaving 9 bases between.

Concerning this clone itself: Other DNA sequences in this specimen translate into the identical CDR3. This chain links TRBV12-3 or TRBV12-4 with TRBJ2-7; D not resolved. V was cut by 8 bases and J by 3 bases, with 8 bases left in between. This CDR3 has 11 residues. CDR3 sequence (DNA): TGTGCCAGCCGTTCAGGCTACGAGCAGTACTTC. Its protein is CASRSGYEQYF.

V is TRBV5-1 and J is TRBJ1-2, with 7 nucleotides matching TRBD1. This CDR3 region has 15 residues. V was clipped by 4 bases and J by 0 bases; unmatched bases: 6. Germline loops: CDR1 SGHRS, CDR2 YFSETQ. This CDR3 is CASSPRQGANYGYTF. Written as DNA, the CDR3 is TGCGCCAGCAGCCCTAGACAGGGCGCTAACTATGGCTACACCTTC.

The chain couples TRBV5-1 to TRBJ1-2, with TRBD1 identical over 9 bases. The CDR3 is 15 residues long. Germline CDR1 reads SGHRS; CDR2 reads YFSETQ. V shed 3 bases and J 7 bases; nucleotides not matched to a gene: 10. This CDR3 reads CASSSPRTGDFGYTF. DNA for the CDR3: TGCGCCAGCAGCTCCCCCAGGACAGGGGATTTTGGCTACACCTTC. The full variable domain, its missing parts supplied by reference TRBV5-1 and TRBJ1-2, is KAGVTQTPRYLIKTRGQQVTLSCSPISGHRSVSWYQQTPGQGLQFLFEYFSETQRNKGNFPGRFSGRQFSNSRSEMNVSTLELGDSALYLCASSSPRTGDFGYTFGSGTRLTVV.

J is TRBJ2-1 and V is TRBV24-1; D is possibly TRBD2 (6 bases). Germline assignment: CDR1 KGHDR and CDR2 SFDVKD. CDR3 length equals 14 residues. V was pared by 0 bases and J by 13 bases, with 15 bases between. CDR3 loop: CATSDLDWRGEQFF. As DNA, the CDR3 is TGTGCCACCAGTGATTTGGATTGGAGGGGTGAACAGTTCTTC.

The rearrangement links TRBV25-1 to TRBJ1-2; D unclear. Germline V gene data show CDR1 as MGHDK and CDR2 as SYGVNS. V was cut by 3 bases and J by 6 bases, with 5 bases left in between. The CDR3 is 11 residues long. This CDR3 reads CASSDGDGYTF. CDR3 DNA sequence: TGTGCCAGCAGTGACGGGGATGGCTACACCTTC.

This rearrangement joins TRBV30 to TRBJ2-7, with TRBD2 matching over 9 bases. V lost 5 bases and J lost 3; bases outside the gene matches: 2. CDR1 and CDR2 (germline): GTSNPN, SVGIG (reference sequence). CDR3 length: 12 residues. The CDR3 coding sequence is TGTGCCTGGGGTAGCGGGGGCTACGAGCAGTACTTC. Translating gives CAWGSGGYEQYF.

The V call is TRBV24-1, the J call TRBJ1-1; TRBD1 agrees at 8 bases. The V gene's germline CDR1 is KGHDR and CDR2 SFDVKD. The CDR3 contains 13 residues. The V segment lost 8 bases and the J segment 4 bases; nucleotides outside the gene matches: 5. DNA of the CDR3: TGTGCCACCACTCCTGACAGGGGCACTGAAGCTTTCTTT. This sequence encodes CATTPDRGTEAFF.

The chain joins TRBV29-1 to TRBJ2-7; 7 nucleotides agree with TRBD1. From germline, CDR1 is SQVTM and CDR2 ANQGSEA. V trimming: 1 base; J trimming: 3 bases; junction bases outside the gene matches: 12. This CDR3 has 16 amino acids. The CDR3 DNA reads TGCAGCGTTGAAGGAAGCTTGCGGGCAGGGGGCTACGAGCAGTACTTC. It yields the protein CSVEGSLRAGGYEQYF.

This clone was seen more than once but under ten times. The genes are TRBV11-2 and TRBJ1-5; 8 positions match TRBD1. Trimming removed 4 bases from V and 4 bases from J; junction bases left unmatched: 3. In germline, CDR1 is SGHAT, CDR2 FQNNGV. CDR3 length equals 14 residues. The CDR3 DNA reads TGTGCCAGCAGCTCGGACAGGGCGAATCAGCCCCAGCATTTT. Translation: CASSSDRANQPQHF.

The rearrangement uses TRBV5-5 and TRBJ2-3; no clear D gene. V dropped 3 bases and J dropped 0 bases, with 8 bases sitting between them. The germline gives CDR1 SGHKS, CDR2 YYEKEE (reference sequence). This CDR3 spans 14 amino acids. The CDR3 DNA reads as TGTGCCAGCAGCTCCGGTTCTAGCACAGATACGCAGTATTTT. Translating it yields CASSSGSSTDTQYF.

The chain links TRBV6-2 or TRBV6-3 to TRBJ1-1, with D perhaps TRBD1 (5 bases). The CDR3 extends over 13 amino acids. Trimming took off 6 bases at V and 4 bases at J, with 12 bases between the two ends. The germline V gene encodes CDR1 MNHEY and CDR2 SVGEGT. DNA of the CDR3: TGTGCCAGCAGCCGACAGAGTCGCACTGAAGCTTTCTTT. This sequence encodes CASSRQSRTEAFF.

This clone was found a few times. The chain uses TRBV18 and TRBJ1-1; TRBD1 matches 7 bases. The CDR3 consists of 13 residues. Trimming took 5 bases from V and 0 from J; bases not matched to a gene: 0. Germline V gene sequence: CDR1 KGHSH, CDR2 LQKENI. The CDR3 nucleotides are TGTGCCAGCTCAACAGGGGTGAACACTGAAGCTTTCTTT. Translating gives CASSTGVNTEAFF. Combining the CDR3 with reference TRBV18 and TRBJ1-1 gives the whole variable domain NAGVMQNPRHLVRRRGQEARLRCSPMKGHSHVYWYRQLPEEGLKFMVYLQKENIIDESGMPKERFSAEFPKEGPSILRIQQVVRGDSAAYFCASSTGVNTEAFFGQGTRLTVV.

V and J are TRBV13 and TRBJ1-3, with unresolved D. The germline CDR1 and CDR2 sequences are PRHDT and FYEKMQ (reference sequence). CDR3 length: 14 residues. V lost 2 bases and J 1 base, leaving 6 bases between the germline ends. CDR3 residues: CASSLPRSGNTIYF. As DNA, the CDR3 is TGTGCCAGCAGCTTACCCCGGTCTGGAAACACCATATATTTT.

The rearrangement links TRBV10-1 to TRBJ2-3, with TRBD2 matching over 9 bases. The CDR3 has 18 amino acids. Trimming cost V 1 base and J 6 bases; bases outside gene matches: 14. The germline CDR1 and CDR2 sequences are WNHNN and SYGVQD (reference sequence). CDR3 coding DNA: TGCGCCAGCAGTGAGTTGCGCGGGGGGGCCGACGGTTCTGATACGCAGTATTTT. As protein: CASSELRGGADGSDTQYF.

The V and J genes are TRBV3-1 (or the pseudogene TRBV3-2) and TRBJ2-2, with D possibly TRBD1 on 6 matching bases. This CDR3 region has 13 residues. V was clipped by 4 bases and J by 7 bases, with 10 bases between them. Germline loops: CDR1 LGHDT, CDR2 YNNKEL (reference sequence). CDR3 sequence reads: CASSRGGGGELFF. The CDR3 bases are TGTGCCAGCAGCCGTGGGGGCGGCGGGGAGCTGTTTTTT.

This clone was recorded only once. This chain links TRBV11-3 with TRBJ2-4, with TRBD2 matching over 7 bases. CDR3 length: 15 residues. With V trimmed by 2 bases and J by 15 bases, 16 bases remained unmatched. CDR1 SGHNT and CDR2 YENEEA come from the germline V gene. CDR3 protein: CASSLSGTPYTKGYF. Written as DNA, the CDR3 is TGTGCCAGCAGCTTAAGCGGGACCCCATATACTAAGGGGTACTTC.